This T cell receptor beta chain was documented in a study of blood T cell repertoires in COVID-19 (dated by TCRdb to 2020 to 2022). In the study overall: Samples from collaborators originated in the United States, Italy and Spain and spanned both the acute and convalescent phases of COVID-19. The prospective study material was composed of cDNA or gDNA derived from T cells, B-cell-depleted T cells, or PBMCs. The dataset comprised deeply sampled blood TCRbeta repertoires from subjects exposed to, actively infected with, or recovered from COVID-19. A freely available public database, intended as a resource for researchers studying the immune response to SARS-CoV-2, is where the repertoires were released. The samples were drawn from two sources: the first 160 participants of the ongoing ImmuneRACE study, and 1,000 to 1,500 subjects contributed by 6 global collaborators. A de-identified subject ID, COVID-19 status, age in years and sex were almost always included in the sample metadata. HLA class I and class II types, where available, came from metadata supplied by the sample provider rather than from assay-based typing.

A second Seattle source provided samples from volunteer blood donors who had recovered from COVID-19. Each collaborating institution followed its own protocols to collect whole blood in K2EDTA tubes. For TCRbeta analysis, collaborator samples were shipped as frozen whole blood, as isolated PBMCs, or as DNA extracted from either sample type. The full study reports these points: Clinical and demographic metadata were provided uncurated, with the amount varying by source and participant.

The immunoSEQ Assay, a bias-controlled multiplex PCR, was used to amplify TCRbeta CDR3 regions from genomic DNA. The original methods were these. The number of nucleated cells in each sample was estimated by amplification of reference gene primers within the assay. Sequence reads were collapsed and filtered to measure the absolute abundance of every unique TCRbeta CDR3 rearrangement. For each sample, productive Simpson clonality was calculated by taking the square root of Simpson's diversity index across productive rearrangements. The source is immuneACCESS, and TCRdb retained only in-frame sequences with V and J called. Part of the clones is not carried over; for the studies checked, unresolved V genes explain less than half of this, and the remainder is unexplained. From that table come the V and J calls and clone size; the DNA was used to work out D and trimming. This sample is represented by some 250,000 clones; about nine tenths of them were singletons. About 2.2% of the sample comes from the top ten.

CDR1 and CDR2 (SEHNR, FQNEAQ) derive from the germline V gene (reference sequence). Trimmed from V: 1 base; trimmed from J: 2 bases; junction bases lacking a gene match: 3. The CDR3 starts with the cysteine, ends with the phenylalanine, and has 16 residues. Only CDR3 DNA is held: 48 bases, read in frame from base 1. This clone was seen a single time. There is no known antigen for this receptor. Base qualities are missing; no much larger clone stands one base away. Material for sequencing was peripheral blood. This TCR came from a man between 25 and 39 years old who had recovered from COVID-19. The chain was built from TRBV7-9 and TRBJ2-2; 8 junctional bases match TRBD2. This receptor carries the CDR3 CASSLDSGINTGELFF. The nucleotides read TGTGCCAGCAGCTTAGATAGCGGGATAAACACCGGGGAGCTGTTTTTT. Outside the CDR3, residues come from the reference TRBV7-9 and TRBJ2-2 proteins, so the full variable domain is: DTGVSQNPRHKITKRGQNVTFRCDPISEHNRLYWYRQTLGQGPEFLTYFQNEAQLEKSRLLSDRFSAERPKGSFSTLEIQRTEQGDSAMYLCASSLDSGINTGELFFGEGSRLTVL.